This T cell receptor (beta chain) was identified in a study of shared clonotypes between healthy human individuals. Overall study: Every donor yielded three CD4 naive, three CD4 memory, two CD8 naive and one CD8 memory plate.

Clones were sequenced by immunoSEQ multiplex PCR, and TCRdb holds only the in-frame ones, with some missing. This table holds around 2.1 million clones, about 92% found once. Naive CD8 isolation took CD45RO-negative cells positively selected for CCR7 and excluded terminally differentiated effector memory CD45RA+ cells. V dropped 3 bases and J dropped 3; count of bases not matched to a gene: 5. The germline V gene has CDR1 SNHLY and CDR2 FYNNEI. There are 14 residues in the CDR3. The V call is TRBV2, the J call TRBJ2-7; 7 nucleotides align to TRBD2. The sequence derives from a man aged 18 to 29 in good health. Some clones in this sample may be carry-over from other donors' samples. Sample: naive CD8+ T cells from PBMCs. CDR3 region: CASSDERDDYEQYF. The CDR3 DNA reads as TGTGCCAGCAGTGACGAGCGGGACGACTACGAGCAGTACTTC.